The 9 T cell receptor beta chains listed next were all sequenced from one sample in a study of Graves' ophthalmopathy and Graves' hyperthyroidism. Investigators amplified TCR beta CDR3 regions from RNA transcripts. An opening RT-PCR round employed HTBI primers and preceded a second-round multiplex PCR. One entry per CDR3 protein, called by TCRdb with MiXCR from the multiplex PCR reads. The repertoire holds some 200,000 distinct CDR3 sequences, with roughly 27% as singletons. Sequences were obtained from peripheral blood. All receptors derive from a man aged 45-65 years with Graves' ophthalmopathy.

This clonotype has ten or more counts. The CDR3 sequence: CSARVPGGGSRAGLDEQYF. CDR3 bases: TGCAGTGCTAGAGTCCCTGGGGGCGGGAGCCGGGCAGGGTTGGACGAGCAGTACTTC. The chain joins TRBV20-1 to TRBJ2-7, with D tentatively TRBD2 (7 bases). There are 19 residues in the CDR3. Germline loops: CDR1 DFQATT, CDR2 SNEGSKA (reference sequence). Trimming left V 1 base short and J 5 bases short, with 30 bases between.

This clonotype showed up many times. The genes are TRBV12-3 or TRBV12-4 and TRBJ1-5; D may be TRBD1 (5 bases). Trimming cost V 5 bases and J 0 bases, with 8 bases left between them. The CDR3 length is 14 residues. CDR3 protein: CASSGTDSNQPQHF. DNA of the CDR3: TGTGCCAGCAGTGGGACGGATAGCAATCAGCCCCAGCATTTT.

This clonotype was found many times. The chain has TRBV12-3 or TRBV12-4 and TRBJ1-2, with 8 bases identical to TRBD1. After removal of 6 bases from V and 0 bases from J, the junction contained 3 bases not matched to a gene. The CDR3 totals 14 residues. In nucleotides, the CDR3 is TGTGCCAGCAGCGACAGGGGTTCTAACTATGGCTACACCTTC. Amino acids: CASSDRGSNYGYTF.

The chain uses TRBV6-2 or TRBV6-3 and TRBJ1-1, with 8 bases aligning to TRBD1. The CDR3 runs 14 residues. Germline assignment: CDR1 MNHEY and CDR2 SVGEGT. V was pared by 8 bases and J by 10 bases, with 15 bases of the junction left unmatched. CDR3 in amino acids: CASGRDRPGWGAFF. The CDR3 nucleotides read TGTGCCAGCGGCCGGGACAGGCCCGGTTGGGGAGCTTTCTTT.

This clonotype is a singleton in its sample. The CDR3 loop reads CASGRTSGRRGTGELFF. The DNA for the CDR3 is TGTGCCAGCGGAAGGACTAGCGGGAGAAGGGGCACCGGGGAGCTGTTTTTT. This sequence joins TRBV28 and TRBJ2-2; the match to TRBD2 covers 13 bases. J was trimmed by 4 bases and V by 8 bases; bases with no gene match: 10. CDR1 MDHEN and CDR2 SYDVKM come from the germline V gene. The CDR3 is 17 residues long. Full variable domain (rest looked up from reference TRBV28 and TRBJ2-2): DVKVTQSSRYLVKRTGEKVFLECVQDMDHENMFWYRQDPGLGLRLIYFSYDVKMKEKGDIPEGYSVSREKKERFSLILESASTNQTSMYLCASGRTSGRRGTGELFFGEGSRLTVL.

The chain employs TRBV7-2 and TRBJ2-5; D unclear. V was shortened by 5 bases and J by 2 bases, with 12 bases between the two germline ends. Germline V gene lookup returns CDR1 SGHTA and CDR2 FQGNSA. The CDR3 runs 14 residues. This CDR3 is CASSLSPTQETQYF. For the CDR3, the DNA is TGTGCCAGCAGCCTGTCGCCGACTCAAGAGACCCAGTACTTC.

V usage is TRBV24-1 and J usage is TRBJ2-7; D is perhaps TRBD2 (5 bases). Per the germline V gene, CDR1 is KGHDR and CDR2 is SFDVKD. This CDR3 is built from 13 residues. Trimming took off 5 bases at V and 6 bases at J, with 13 bases between the two ends. CDR3 nucleotide sequence: TGTGCCACCAGTGCCCCATATGAGGGCGAGCAGTACTTC. Its protein product is CATSAPYEGEQYF.

There are many counts of this clonotype. This sequence joins TRBV20-1 and TRBJ1-1; no reliable D call. The CDR3 runs 12 residues. Trimming stripped 0 bases from V and 8 bases from J, with 10 bases between. Germline values: CDR1 DFQATT, CDR2 SNEGSKA (reference sequence). The CDR3 coding sequence is TGCAGTGCTAGAGATCCCGGCAGGGAAGCTTTCTTT. Its translation is CSARDPGREAFF.

This clonotype occurred many times. The rearrangement uses TRBV7-9 and TRBJ2-7; D is uncertain. CDR1 SEHNR and CDR2 FQNEAQ come from the germline V gene (reference sequence). CDR3 length: 11 amino acids. Trimming cost V 4 bases and J 4 bases, with 5 bases left between them. The CDR3 region has the DNA TGTGCCAGCAGCTCGCATTACGAGCAGTACTTC. This translates into CASSSHYEQYF.